One and the same sample provided the 12 T cell receptor beta chains below, sequenced in a study of CD8+ T cells in alopecia areata. The treatment is: oral pan-JAK inhibitor, 5-10 mg twice daily. RNA extraction was followed by reverse transcription into cDNA, which acted as the sequencing template. Libraries were prepared by immunoSEQ multiplex PCR; TCRdb keeps only in-frame clonotypes and omits some of them. Here the sample spans approximately 170,000 clones, around 60% being singletons. The source was CD4+ T cells sorted from blood, collected at week 24, from a patient treated with tofacitinib. These receptors all come from a human donor with alopecia areata.

CDR3 nucleotides: TGTGCCTGGAGTACTGGGGGAGACACTGAAGCTTTCTTT. The encoded protein is CAWSTGGDTEAFF. V is TRBV30 and J is TRBJ1-1; D might be TRBD1 (5 bases). Germline loops: CDR1 GTSNPN, CDR2 SVGIG (reference sequence). The length of the CDR3 is 13 residues. V lost 2 bases to trimming and J lost 3 bases, with 10 bases between them.

The CDR3 DNA is TGTGCCAGCAGTCCGGGACCTCAAGAGACCCAGTACTTC. Translating it yields CASSPGPQETQYF. The rearrangement uses TRBV6-1 and TRBJ2-5; D is tentatively TRBD1 or TRBD2 (5 bases each). V lost 5 bases to trimming and J lost 2 bases, with 9 bases between them. The CDR3 has 13 residues. CDR1 and CDR2 (germline): MNHNS, SASEGT.

The genes are TRBV6-5 and TRBJ2-2, with 8 bases identical to TRBD1. The germline gives CDR1 MNHEY, CDR2 SVGAGI. The V gene end was trimmed by 6 bases and the J gene end by 5 bases; junction bases not matched to a gene: 8. This CDR3 has 15 residues. The CDR3 loop reads CASSRDRLMTGELFF. CDR3 coding DNA: TGTGCCAGCAGCCGGGACAGGCTAATGACCGGGGAGCTGTTTTTT.

Only a few counts were recorded for this clone. The rearrangement joins TRBV11-2 to TRBJ2-5; D remains ambiguous. The CDR3 contains 12 residues. Trimming left V 3 bases short and J 5 bases short, with 7 bases between. Looked up from germline, CDR1 is SGHAT and CDR2 is FQNNGV. CDR3 residues: CASSFGRETQYF. The CDR3 region has the DNA TGTGCCAGCAGCTTCGGTAGGGAGACCCAGTACTTC.

The V and J genes are TRBV27 and TRBJ1-6; D is unclear. The germline V gene has CDR1 MNHEY and CDR2 SMNVEV (reference sequence). V lost 6 bases to trimming and J lost 7 bases, with 13 bases between them. The CDR3 has 14 amino acids. The CDR3 loop is CASSQRTANSPLHF. The CDR3 nucleotides are TGTGCCAGCAGCCAACGGACTGCGAATTCACCCCTCCACTTT.

This clone has a handful of counts. This rearrangement joins TRBV29-1 to TRBJ1-1, with D possibly matching TRBD1 (6 bases). Trimming took 7 bases from V and 3 from J, leaving 18 bases between them. Germline assignment: CDR1 SQVTM and CDR2 ANQGSEA. There are 14 residues in the CDR3. The CDR3 bases are TGCAGCGCAGGGGTCAGACTCTCGGACACTGAAGCTTTCTTT. Amino acid sequence: CSAGVRLSDTEAFF. The full variable domain, with the rest looked up from reference TRBV29-1 and TRBJ1-1, is SAVISQKPSRDICQRGTSLTIQCQVDSQVTMMFWYRQQPGQSLTLIATANQGSEATYESGFVIDKFPISRPNLTFSTLTVSNMSPEDSSIYLCSAGVRLSDTEAFFGQGTRLTVV.

This sequence joins TRBV7-9 and TRBJ1-2, with TRBD1 matching 7 bases. There are 13 residues in the CDR3. Germline CDR1 SEHNR, CDR2 FQNEAQ (reference sequence). Trimming at V came to 4 bases and at J to 3 bases, leaving 2 bases not matched to a gene. The CDR3 DNA reads as TGTGCCAGCAGCTACGGGACAGACTATGGCTACACCTTC. Protein product: CASSYGTDYGYTF.

This clone was observed a single time. V usage is TRBV20-1 and J usage is TRBJ2-7; D may be TRBD2 (5 bases). The CDR3 runs to 11 residues. Trimming took 6 bases from V and 4 from J, leaving 10 bases between them. Per the germline V gene, CDR1 is DFQATT and CDR2 is SNEGSKA (reference sequence). CDR3 in DNA: TGCAGTGCCCTAACTAGTTACGAGCAGTACTTC. Its protein is CSALTSYEQYF.

This chain uses TRBV10-3 with TRBJ2-3; weak D call: TRBD2 (6 bases). The germline V gene encodes CDR1 ENHRY and CDR2 SYGVKD. The CDR3 spans 11 residues. Between the trimmed V and J ends, which lost 11 bases and 5 bases, there was a span of 11 bases. The CDR3 DNA sequence: TGTGCCTCTGGAGCGGGAGATACGCAGTATTTT. Protein sequence: CASGAGDTQYF.

This chain connects TRBV30 to TRBJ2-5; maybe TRBD2 (6 bases). V lost 2 bases and J 2 bases, leaving 9 bases between the germline ends. The CDR3 spans 13 residues. Germline loops: CDR1 GTSNPN, CDR2 SVGIG (reference sequence). The CDR3 DNA sequence: TGTGCCTGGAGTCCGGGACTTCAAGAGACCCAGTACTTC. Translation: CAWSPGLQETQYF.

V usage is TRBV27 and J usage is TRBJ1-2; D is unresolved. The CDR3 length is 14 residues. V was pared by 6 bases and J by 1 base, with 12 bases between. Germline-derived CDR1 and CDR2 are MNHEY and SMNVEV (reference sequence). This CDR3 is CASSSRLGNYGYTF. CDR3 nucleotides: TGTGCCAGCAGCTCCCGTCTCGGTAACTATGGCTACACCTTC.

The chain joins TRBV4-2 to TRBJ1-2, with 9 bases that match TRBD1. Looked up from germline, CDR1 is LGHNA and CDR2 is YNFKEQ. J was trimmed by 4 bases and V by 1 base; bases with no gene match: 4. CDR3 length: 15 residues. The CDR3 here is CASSQAGTGSYGYTF. CDR3 in DNA: TGTGCCAGCAGCCAAGCCGGGACAGGGAGCTATGGCTACACCTTC.